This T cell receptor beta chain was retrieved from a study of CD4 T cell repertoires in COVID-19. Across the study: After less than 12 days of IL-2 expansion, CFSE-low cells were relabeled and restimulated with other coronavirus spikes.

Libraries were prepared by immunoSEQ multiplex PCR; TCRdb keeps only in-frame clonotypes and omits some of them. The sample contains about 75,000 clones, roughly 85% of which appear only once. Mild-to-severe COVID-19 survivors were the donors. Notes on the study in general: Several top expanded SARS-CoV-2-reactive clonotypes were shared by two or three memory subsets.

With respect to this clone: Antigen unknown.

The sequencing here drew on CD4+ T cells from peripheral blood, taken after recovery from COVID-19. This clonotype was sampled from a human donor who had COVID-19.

CDR3 DNA: TGCGCCAGCAGCCAAACTAAGTCAGCGGGAGTAGGCACAGATACGCAGTATTTT. Translating gives CASSQTKSAGVGTDTQYF. The chain recombines TRBV4-1 with TRBJ2-3; 8 bases map to TRBD2. Germline V CDR1 and CDR2: MGHRA, YSYEKL. This CDR3 has 18 residues. V lost 2 bases, J lost 1 base, and 11 bases stayed unmatched.